The rows below give T cell receptor beta chains drawn from one sample of a study of blood T cell repertoires in COVID-19. The protocol was immunoSEQ multiplex PCR, while the TCRdb copy is restricted to in-frame clones and leaves out a portion. The sample has some 51,000 clones; about 88% are singletons. The sample taken for sequencing was peripheral blood. These receptor sequences come from a man in his sixties with acute or convalescent COVID-19. CDR3s include the opening cysteine and the closing phenylalanine or tryptophan. A D gene is named only where the DNA matches it firmly. Clone size appears in some rows only: once, few, many, or a class for an expanded clone.

d_gene,abundance,j_gene,v_gene,CDR3aa,CDR3nt
NA,NA,TRBJ1-6,TRBV5-1,CASSLGGRASSPLHF,TGCGCCAGCAGCTTGGGGGGCAGGGCAAGTTCACCCCTCCACTTT
NA,NA,TRBJ1-1,TRBV4-1,CASSQGGRPNLGNTEAFF,TGCGCCAGCAGCCAAGGGGGCAGGCCGAATCTTGGTAACACTGAAGCTTTCTTT
NA,NA,TRBJ2-3,TRBV5-1,CASSLQGLVADTQYF,TGCGCCAGCAGCTTACAGGGTTTGGTGGCAGATACGCAGTATTTT
NA,once,TRBJ1-3,TRBV5-5,CASSFRQGLSGNTIYF,TGTGCCAGCAGCTTTCGGCAGGGTCTCTCTGGAAACACCATATATTTT
TRBD2,once,TRBJ2-3,TRBV7-2,CASSLAGLAGGRLNTDTQYF,TGTGCCAGCAGCTTAGCGGGACTAGCGGGAGGGAGGTTGAACACAGATACGCAGTATTTT
NA,NA,TRBJ1-3,TRBV19,CASTRQGRGSGNTIYF,TGTGCCAGTACCCGACAAGGGCGAGGGTCTGGAAACACCATATATTTT
TRBD2,NA,TRBJ2-3,TRBV2,CASSNQAPGLAGGDTQYF,TGTGCCAGCAGTAACCAAGCTCCGGGACTAGCGGGAGGCGATACGCAGTATTTT
NA,NA,TRBJ1-3,TRBV21-1,CASSKALSGNTIYF,TGTGCCAGCAGCAAAGCCCTCTCTGGAAACACCATATATTTT
TRBD1,few,TRBJ1-1,TRBV11-3,CASSLGQSNTEAFF,TGTGCCAGCAGCTTGGGACAGTCAAACACTGAAGCTTTCTTT
TRBD1,once,TRBJ2-7,TRBV5-6,CASSWGQGGYEQYF,TGTGCCAGCAGCTGGGGACAGGGGGGCTACGAGCAGTACTTC
TRBD2,NA,TRBJ2-7,TRBV4-2,CASSHPGQAGVGYEQYF,TGTGCCAGCAGCCACCCCGGTCAAGCGGGAGTCGGCTACGAGCAGTACTTC
TRBD1,NA,TRBJ1-2,TRBV27,CASSLEGRGRGHAGYTF,TGTGCCAGCAGTTTAGAGGGCAGGGGGCGAGGTCACGCTGGCTACACCTTC
NA,NA,TRBJ2-7,TRBV29-1,CSVVGHGYEQYF,TGCAGCGTTGTCGGACACGGATACGAGCAGTACTTC
TRBD2,NA,TRBJ2-3,TRBV5-4,CASSLAAGVTDTQYF,TGTGCCAGCAGCTTGGCAGCGGGAGTTACAGATACGCAGTATTTT
TRBD1,NA,TRBJ1-3,TRBV12-5,CASGLGTGERPSPGNTIYF,TGTGCTAGTGGTTTAGGGACAGGGGAGCGCCCCTCACCTGGAAACACCATATATTTT
TRBD1,once,TRBJ1-1,TRBV29-1,CSVVFGIQGAAEAFF,TGCAGCGTTGTTTTTGGGATACAGGGGGCTGCTGAAGCTTTCTTT
TRBD1,few,TRBJ1-1,TRBV7-2,CASSPGDRRNTEAFF,TGTGCCAGCAGCCCGGGGGACAGGAGGAACACTGAAGCTTTCTTT
TRBD1,NA,TRBJ1-5,TRBV10-3,CATAKGYSGTGGGQPQHF,TGTGCCACCGCTAAGGGGTATTCCGGGACAGGGGGCGGTCAGCCCCAGCATTTT
TRBD1,NA,TRBJ1-6,TRBV2,CASRPPTGANSPLHF,TGTGCCAGCAGACCCCCCACAGGGGCTAATTCACCCCTCCACTTT
NA,NA,TRBJ2-3,TRBV5-1,CASSLNRGRGTDTQYF,TGCGCCAGCAGCCTAAACCGGGGTCGGGGCACAGATACGCAGTATTTT
TRBD2,NA,TRBJ2-3,TRBV7-9,CAGRRGLADTDTQYF,TGTGCCGGCCGCCGGGGACTAGCGGACACAGATACGCAGTATTTT
NA,NA,TRBJ2-1,TRBV6-1,CASSETYNEQFF,TGTGCCAGCAGTGAGACTTACAATGAGCAGTTCTTC
TRBD2,few,TRBJ2-3,TRBV3-1/TRBV3-2,CASSQDRASGLCTDTQYF,TGTGCCAGCAGCCAAGATAGGGCTAGCGGGTTGTGCACAGATACGCAGTATTTT
TRBD1,NA,TRBJ2-1,TRBV19,CASSTDRGRKDEQFF,TGTGCCAGTAGTACGGACAGGGGGCGTAAGGATGAGCAGTTCTTC
TRBD1,NA,TRBJ1-5,TRBV28,CASRGDRGLNQPQHF,TGTGCCAGCAGAGGGGACAGGGGCCTAAATCAGCCCCAGCATTTT
NA,NA,TRBJ1-5,TRBV18,CASSPVQGDQPQHF,TGTGCCAGCTCACCAGTACAGGGAGATCAGCCCCAGCATTTT
TRBD1,NA,TRBJ1-2,TRBV6-5,CASSTGGRYGYTF,TGTGCCAGCAGTACAGGGGGGCGTTATGGCTACACCTTC
TRBD1,once,TRBJ2-7,TRBV11-2,CASSFRTGTVTYEQYF,TGTGCCAGCAGCTTCAGAACCGGGACAGTCACTTACGAGCAGTACTTC
TRBD1,NA,TRBJ2-2,TRBV4-2,CASSQDGDRGPAGELFF,TGTGCCAGCAGCCAAGACGGGGACAGGGGGCCGGCCGGGGAGCTGTTTTTT
NA,few,TRBJ1-1,TRBV9,CASSVGTVNTEAFF,TGTGCCAGCAGCGTAGGTACAGTGAACACTGAAGCTTTCTTT
NA,NA,TRBJ1-1,TRBV10-3,CAIRTDNTEAFF,TGTGCCATTAGGACAGACAACACTGAAGCTTTCTTT
NA,NA,TRBJ2-3,TRBV5-6,CASSPGLSTDTQYF,TGTGCCAGCAGCCCGGGACTGTCCACAGATACGCAGTATTTT
NA,NA,TRBJ1-5,TRBV20-1,CSASLGADQPQHF,TGCAGTGCTAGTCTGGGGGCCGATCAGCCCCAGCATTTT
TRBD1,NA,TRBJ1-5,TRBV7-9,CASSLVWDRVPQPQHF,TGTGCCAGCAGCTTAGTATGGGACAGGGTGCCGCAGCCCCAGCATTTT
NA,NA,TRBJ1-1,TRBV18,CASSRHENTEAFF,TGTGCCAGCTCACGACACGAGAACACTGAAGCTTTCTTT
NA,NA,TRBJ2-5,TRBV3-1/TRBV3-2,CASLPRLRGGETQYF,TGTGCCAGCCTTCCCCGACTGAGAGGCGGGGAGACCCAGTACTTC
NA,NA,TRBJ1-3,TRBV18,CASSPRGDPGSGNTIYF,TGTGCCAGCTCTCCACGTGGGGATCCGGGGTCTGGAAACACCATATATTTT
TRBD1,NA,TRBJ1-2,TRBV2,CASSGQGSHGYTF,TGTGCCAGCAGCGGACAGGGTAGTCATGGCTACACCTTC
NA,once,TRBJ2-7,TRBV6-2/TRBV6-3,CASSFPRGGLKVSYEQYF,TGTGCCAGCAGTTTTCCCCGTGGGGGCCTTAAGGTCTCCTACGAGCAGTACTTC
NA,NA,TRBJ1-2,TRBV6-4,CASSASGTNYGYTF,TGTGCCAGCAGTGCAAGCGGGACAAACTATGGCTACACCTTC
TRBD2,NA,TRBJ2-3,TRBV11-3,CASSPSGMDTQYF,TGTGCCAGCAGCCCTAGCGGGATGGATACGCAGTATTTT
TRBD1,NA,TRBJ1-6,TRBV11-3,CASSLSGGFPLHF,TGTGCCAGCAGCTTGTCAGGGGGTTTTCCCCTCCACTTT
NA,NA,TRBJ1-2,TRBV6-1,CASSEGGGGHYGYTF,TGTGCCAGCAGTGAAGGGGGTGGAGGACACTATGGCTACACCTTC
TRBD2,NA,TRBJ2-7,TRBV9,CASSVSGVSTYEQYF,TGTGCCAGCAGCGTTAGCGGGGTTTCGACCTACGAGCAGTACTTC
NA,NA,TRBJ1-4,TRBV14,CASSQNGGTNEKLFF,TGTGCCAGCAGCCAAAACGGGGGTACTAATGAAAAACTGTTTTTT
TRBD1,NA,TRBJ1-6,TRBV7-2,CASSRQGASPLHF,TGTGCCAGCAGCAGACAGGGGGCCTCACCCCTCCACTTT
NA,NA,TRBJ2-5,TRBV7-2,CASSKRAREGTQYF,TGTGCCAGCAGCAAACGGGCCAGGGAAGGGACCCAGTACTTC
NA,NA,TRBJ1-5,TRBV7-2,CASSLKSQTYQPQHF,TGTGCCAGCAGCTTAAAGTCCCAGACTTATCAGCCCCAGCATTTT
NA,NA,TRBJ1-4,TRBV11-2,CASSHRLTNEKLFF,TGTGCCAGCAGTCACAGGTTAACTAATGAAAAACTGTTTTTT
NA,NA,TRBJ2-3,TRBV24-1,CATSGVPGERGADTQYF,TGTGCCACCAGTGGGGTACCGGGAGAGAGAGGGGCGGATACGCAGTATTTT
TRBD1,NA,TRBJ1-2,TRBV6-5,CVSSGGQNYGYTF,TGTGTCAGCAGCGGGGGACAGAACTATGGCTACACCTTC
TRBD1,NA,TRBJ1-5,TRBV2,CASSDFGTGILNQPQHF,TGTGCCAGCAGTGACTTCGGGACAGGTATACTGAATCAGCCCCAGCATTTT
NA,NA,TRBJ1-4,TRBV5-1,CASSLGPLGRTNEKLFF,TGCGCCAGCAGCTTGGGACCCCTGGGGAGGACTAATGAAAAACTGTTTTTT